This T cell receptor beta chain was documented in a study of T cells in Graves' hyperthyroidism and ophthalmopathy. Overall study findings and caveats: Most clonotypes expanded in the thyroid (above 0.001) were also present in blood.

Template material for amplifying TCR beta CDR3 regions consisted of RNA transcripts. The HTBI primer set drove a first-round RT-PCR of the TCR CDR3. TCRdb reanalysed the multiplex PCR reads using MiXCR and keeps one entry per CDR3 protein. The sample records around 180,000 distinct CDR3 sequences, about a sixth being singletons. The CDR3 totals 15 residues. Germline CDR1 reads ENHRY; CDR2 reads SYGVKD. Trimming pared 2 bases from V and 2 bases from J, leaving 13 bases between. The PBMCs studied were ones that came from about 10 ml fresh peripheral blood. This clonotype turned up a few times. The antigen remains unidentified.

This receptor was identified in a woman between 45 and 60 years old with Graves' hyperthyroidism. J is TRBJ2-7 and V is TRBV10-3, with D perhaps TRBD2 (6 bases). Sequencing was carried out using blood. Here the CDR3 reads CAISENNWGAYEQYF. The CDR3 DNA reads TGTGCCATCAGTGAGAACAACTGGGGGGCCTACGAGCAGTACTTC.